The sequence of this T cell receptor beta chain was determined in a study of neoadjuvant anti-PD-1 for oral cavity cancer. Study-wide findings and caveats: Pretreatment Treg/Th17 ratio correlated inversely with post-treatment tumor clonality.

This CDR3 contains 15 residues. J was trimmed by 4 bases and V by 4 bases; bases with no gene match: 8. CDR1 and CDR2 (germline): SNHLY, FYNNEI. Time point denoted: after neoadjuvant nivolumab, at surgical resection. Cohort: HPV-negative, locally advanced oral cavity squamous cell carcinoma patients. PBMCs were not maintained or expanded in culture before analysis. About this clone: Antigen: not known.

Blood libraries mostly used roughly 0.5 ug genomic DNA, six replicates each. Generated by immunoSEQ multiplex PCR, the TCRdb table keeps only in-frame clones and is missing some. The table shows approximately 42,000 clones, with 77% occurring only once. Sequenced material: PBMCs, taken after nivolumab (anti-PD-1) treatment. The origin of this receptor is a person between 40 and 85 years old with oral cavity squamous cell carcinoma. This chain uses TRBV2 with TRBJ1-2, with 8 bases identical to TRBD1. The CDR3 sequence is CASSVNAGGTYGYTF. The CDR3 bases are TGTGCCAGCAGTGTAAACGCAGGGGGCACCTATGGCTACACCTTC.